This TCR beta chain emerged from a study of Ad26.COV2.S vaccination and SARS-CoV-2 variants. This CDR3 has 16 amino acids. The V gene's germline CDR1 is LNHDA and CDR2 SQIVND (reference sequence). Trimming removed 2 bases from V and 2 bases from J, with 13 bases in between. The repertoire was sequenced with immunoSEQ multiplex PCR; TCRdb's copy has only in-frame clones and lacks some. The table has 300,000 to 350,000 clones, about nine tenths seen once; the top ten hold 5% to 6.5%. The sample's treatment: around 19 received Ad26.COV2.S at low or high dose, single or two shots; 5 received placebo; per-sample allocation not given. All samples were drawn on day 63, counting from the first vaccine or placebo injection. There are a few counts of this clone.

The chain combines TRBV19 with TRBJ1-5, with D possibly TRBD1 on 5 matching bases. This clonotype was obtained from a person aged 18-60 years who received the Ad26.COV2.S COVID-19 vaccine or a placebo. The input for sequencing was peripheral blood, taken in a trial of Ad26.COV2.S vaccine versus placebo. CDR3 DNA: TGTGCCAGTAGTATATGGTGGGGCGGTCGCAATCAGCCCCAGCATTTT. Translation: CASSIWWGGRNQPQHF.